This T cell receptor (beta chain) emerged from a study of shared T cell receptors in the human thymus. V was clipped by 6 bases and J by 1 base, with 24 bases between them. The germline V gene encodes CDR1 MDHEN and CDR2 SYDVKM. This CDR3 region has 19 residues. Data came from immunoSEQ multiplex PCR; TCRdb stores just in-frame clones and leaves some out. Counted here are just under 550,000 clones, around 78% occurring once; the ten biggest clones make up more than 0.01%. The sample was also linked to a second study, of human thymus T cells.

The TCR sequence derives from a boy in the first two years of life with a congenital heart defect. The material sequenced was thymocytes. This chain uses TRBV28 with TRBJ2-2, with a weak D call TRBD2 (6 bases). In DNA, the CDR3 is TGTGCCAGCAGAGCTGTTAGGAGCGGGTTATCCCAGAACACCGGGGAGCTGTTTTTT. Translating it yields CASRAVRSGLSQNTGELFF. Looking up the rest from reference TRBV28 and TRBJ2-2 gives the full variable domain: DVKVTQSSRYLVKRTGEKVFLECVQDMDHENMFWYRQDPGLGLRLIYFSYDVKMKEKGDIPEGYSVSREKKERFSLILESASTNQTSMYLCASRAVRSGLSQNTGELFFGEGSRLTVL.